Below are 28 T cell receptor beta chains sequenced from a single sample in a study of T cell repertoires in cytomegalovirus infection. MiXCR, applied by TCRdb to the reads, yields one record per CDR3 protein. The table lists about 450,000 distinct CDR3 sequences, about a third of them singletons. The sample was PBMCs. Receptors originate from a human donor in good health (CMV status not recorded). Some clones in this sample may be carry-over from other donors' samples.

The CDR3 spells CASSPSQGAAYEQYF. The CDR3 DNA is TGCGCCAGCAGCCCTTCACAGGGGGCAGCGTACGAGCAGTACTTC. The V call is TRBV4-3, the J call TRBJ2-7, with TRBD1 matching over 9 bases. Germline CDR1 is LGHNA and CDR2 is YSLEER. The junction had 8 bases not matched to a gene; V was cut back by 4 bases and J by 4 bases. The CDR3 consists of 15 residues.

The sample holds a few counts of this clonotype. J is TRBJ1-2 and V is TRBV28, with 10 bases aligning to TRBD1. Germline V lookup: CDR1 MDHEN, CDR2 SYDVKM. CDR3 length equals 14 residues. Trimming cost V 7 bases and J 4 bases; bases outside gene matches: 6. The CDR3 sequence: CASTEGQGPYGYTF. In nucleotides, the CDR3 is TGTGCCAGCACCGAGGGACAGGGGCCCTATGGCTACACCTTC.

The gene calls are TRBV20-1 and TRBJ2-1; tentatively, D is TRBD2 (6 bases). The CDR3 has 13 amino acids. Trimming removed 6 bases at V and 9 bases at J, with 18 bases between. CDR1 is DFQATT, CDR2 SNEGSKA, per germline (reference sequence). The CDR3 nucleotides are TGCAGTGCCCCCCGAAGGCCCGGGGGTGAGCAGTTCTTC. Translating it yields CSAPRRPGGEQFF.

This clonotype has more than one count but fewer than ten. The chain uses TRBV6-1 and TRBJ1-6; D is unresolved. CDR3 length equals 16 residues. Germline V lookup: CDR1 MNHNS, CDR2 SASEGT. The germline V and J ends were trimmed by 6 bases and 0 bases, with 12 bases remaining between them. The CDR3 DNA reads TGTGCCAGCAGCTTCAGCGTAAGCTCCTATAATTCACCCCTCCACTTT. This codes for CASSFSVSSYNSPLHF.

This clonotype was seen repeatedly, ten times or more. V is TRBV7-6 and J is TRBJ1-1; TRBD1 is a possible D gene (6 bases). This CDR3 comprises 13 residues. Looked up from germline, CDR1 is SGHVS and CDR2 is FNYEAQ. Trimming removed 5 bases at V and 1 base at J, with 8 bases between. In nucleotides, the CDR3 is TGTGCCAGCAGCCAACAGGGGAACACTGAAGCTTTCTTT. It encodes CASSQQGNTEAFF. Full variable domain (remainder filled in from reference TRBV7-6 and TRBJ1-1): GAGVSQSPRYKVTKRGQDVALRCDPISGHVSLYWYRQALGQGPEFLTYFNYEAQQDKSGLPNDRFSAERPEGSISTLTIQRTEQRDSAMYRCASSQQGNTEAFFGQGTRLTVV.

In DNA, the CDR3 is TGTGCCATCAGTGGATCGGGACAGAAAGTCACTGAAGCTTTCTTT. Translated, it gives CAISGSGQKVTEAFF. The rearrangement uses TRBV10-3 and TRBJ1-1; 7 bases line up with TRBD1. This CDR3 comprises 15 residues. V gave up 4 bases and J gave up 4 bases; unmatched junction bases: 9. Germline assignment: CDR1 ENHRY and CDR2 SYGVKD.

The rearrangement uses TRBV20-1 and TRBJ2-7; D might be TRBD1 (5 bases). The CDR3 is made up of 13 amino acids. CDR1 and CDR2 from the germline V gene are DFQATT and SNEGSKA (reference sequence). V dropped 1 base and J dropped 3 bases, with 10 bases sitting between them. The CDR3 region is CSARGLTGYEQYF. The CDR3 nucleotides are TGCAGTGCTAGAGGTCTAACAGGCTACGAGCAGTACTTC.

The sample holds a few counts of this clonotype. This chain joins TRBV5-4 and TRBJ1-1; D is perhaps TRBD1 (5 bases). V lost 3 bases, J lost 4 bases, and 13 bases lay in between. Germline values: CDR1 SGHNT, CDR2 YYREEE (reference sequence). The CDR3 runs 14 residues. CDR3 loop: CASSSGGGGTEAFF. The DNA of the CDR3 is TGTGCCAGCAGCTCTGGCGGGGGGGGCACTGAAGCTTTCTTT.

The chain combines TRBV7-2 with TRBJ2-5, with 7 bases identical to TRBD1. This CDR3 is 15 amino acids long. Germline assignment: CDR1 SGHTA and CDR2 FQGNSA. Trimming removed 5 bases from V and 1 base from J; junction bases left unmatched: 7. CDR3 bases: TGTGCCAGCAGCGACCAAAGGGGGCGCCAAGAGACCCAGTACTTC. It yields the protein CASSDQRGRQETQYF. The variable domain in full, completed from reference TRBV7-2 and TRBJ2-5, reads GAGVSQSPSNKVTEKGKDVELRCDPISGHTALYWYRQSLGQGLEFLIYFQGNSAPDKSGLPSDRFSAERTGGSVSTLTIQRTQQEDSAVYLCASSDQRGRQETQYFGPGTRLLVL.

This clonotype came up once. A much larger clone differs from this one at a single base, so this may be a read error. The chain's CDR3 is CSSSLREGLRAGTWGEQYF. CDR3 sequence (DNA): TGTTCCAGCAGTTTACGTGAAGGGCTCCGAGCCGGGACCTGGGGGGAGCAGTACTTC. The chain is built from TRBV12-3 or TRBV12-4 and TRBJ2-7; the D gene could be TRBD1 or TRBD2 (5 bases each). The CDR3 is 19 residues long.

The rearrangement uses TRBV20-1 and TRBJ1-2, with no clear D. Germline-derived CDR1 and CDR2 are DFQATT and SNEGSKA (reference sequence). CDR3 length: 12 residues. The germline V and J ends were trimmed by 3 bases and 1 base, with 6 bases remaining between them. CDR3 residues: CSASENNYGYTF. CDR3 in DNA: TGCAGTGCTAGTGAGAATAACTATGGCTACACCTTC.

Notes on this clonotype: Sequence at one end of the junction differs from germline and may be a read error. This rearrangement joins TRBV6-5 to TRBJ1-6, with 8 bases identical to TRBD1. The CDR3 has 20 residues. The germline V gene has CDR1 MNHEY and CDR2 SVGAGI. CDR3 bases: TGTGCCAGCAGTCGCCTGGGACAGGCGGTTCGGGCACCATCTATTTCACCTCTCCACTTT. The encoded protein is CASSRLGQAVRAPSISPLHF.

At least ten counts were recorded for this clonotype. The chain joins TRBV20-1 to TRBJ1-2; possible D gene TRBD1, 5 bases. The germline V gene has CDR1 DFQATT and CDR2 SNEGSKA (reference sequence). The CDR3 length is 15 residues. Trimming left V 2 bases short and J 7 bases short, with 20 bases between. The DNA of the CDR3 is TGCAGTGCTAGATTTTGTGTCGTTCAGGGATGTGGCTACACCTTC. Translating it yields CSARFCVVQGCGYTF.

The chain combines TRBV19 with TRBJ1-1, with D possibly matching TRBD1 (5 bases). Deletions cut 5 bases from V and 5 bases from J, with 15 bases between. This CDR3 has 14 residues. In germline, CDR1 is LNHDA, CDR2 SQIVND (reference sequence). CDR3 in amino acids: CASSVRVRGTEAFF. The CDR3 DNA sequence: TGTGCCAGTAGTGTTCGCGTACGGGGGACTGAAGCTTTCTTT.

CDR3 loop: CASSPRYRGYPNTNEQFF. The CDR3 coding sequence is TGTGCCAGCAGCCCCAGATACAGGGGGTACCCTAATACGAATGAGCAGTTCTTC. The chain has TRBV7-8 and TRBJ2-1; 8 nucleotides align to TRBD1. With V trimmed by 5 bases and J by 7 bases, 19 bases remained unmatched. Per the germline V gene, CDR1 is SGHVS and CDR2 is FQNEAQ. The CDR3 covers 18 residues.

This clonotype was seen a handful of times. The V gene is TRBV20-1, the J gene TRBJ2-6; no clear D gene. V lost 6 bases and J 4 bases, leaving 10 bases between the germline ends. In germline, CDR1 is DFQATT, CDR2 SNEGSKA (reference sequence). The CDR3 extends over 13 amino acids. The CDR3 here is CSALGAGANVLTF. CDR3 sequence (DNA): TGCAGTGCGTTGGGTGCCGGGGCCAACGTCCTGACTTTC.

In DNA form, the CDR3 reads TGTGCCAGCAGCTTGTCGCAGGGGGCGAGGCTCTACGAGCAGTACTTC. It specifies CASSLSQGARLYEQYF. This chain connects TRBV5-6 to TRBJ2-7; 8 bases are a match to TRBD1. This CDR3 has 16 amino acids. Germline CDR1 reads SGHDT; CDR2 reads YYEEEE. V dropped 1 base and J dropped 3; count of bases not matched to a gene: 9.

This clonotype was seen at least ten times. As DNA, the CDR3 is TGTGCCAGTTCTCCCCGACTAGCGGGGTTTTACAATGAGCAGTTCTTC. Encoded protein: CASSPRLAGFYNEQFF. The V call is TRBV28, the J call TRBJ2-1; 11 nucleotides line up with TRBD2. Germline CDR1 is MDHEN and CDR2 is SYDVKM. The ends lost 9 bases at V and 4 bases at J; junction bases unmatched: 11. This CDR3 is built from 16 residues.

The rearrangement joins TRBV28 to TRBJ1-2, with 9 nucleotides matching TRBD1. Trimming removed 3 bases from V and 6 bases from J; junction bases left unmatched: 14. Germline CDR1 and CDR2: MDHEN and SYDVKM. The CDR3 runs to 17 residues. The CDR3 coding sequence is TGTGCCAGCAGTTTGAGGGGGACAGGGCTTTTAGAAAATGGCTACACCTTC. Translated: CASSLRGTGLLENGYTF.

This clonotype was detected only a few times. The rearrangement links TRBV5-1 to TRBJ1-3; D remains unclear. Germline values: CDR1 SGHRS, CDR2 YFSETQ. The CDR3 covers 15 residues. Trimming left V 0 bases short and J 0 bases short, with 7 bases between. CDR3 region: CASSLEALSGNTIYF. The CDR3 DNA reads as TGCGCCAGCAGCTTGGAAGCTCTCTCTGGAAACACCATATATTTT.

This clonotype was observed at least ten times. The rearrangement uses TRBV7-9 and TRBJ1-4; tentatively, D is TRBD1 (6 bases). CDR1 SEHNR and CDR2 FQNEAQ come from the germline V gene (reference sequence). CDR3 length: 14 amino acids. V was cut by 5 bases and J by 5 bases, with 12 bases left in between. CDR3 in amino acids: CASSLAGANEKLFF. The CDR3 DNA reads TGTGCCAGCAGCCTTGCGGGGGCCAATGAAAAACTGTTTTTT.

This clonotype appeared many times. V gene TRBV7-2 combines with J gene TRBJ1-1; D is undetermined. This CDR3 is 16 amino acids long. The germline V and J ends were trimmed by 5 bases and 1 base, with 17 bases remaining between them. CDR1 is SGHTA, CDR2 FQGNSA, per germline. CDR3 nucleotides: TGTGCCAGCAGCCCCCCAGTTAGGCGGCCGAACACTGAAGCTTTCTTT. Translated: CASSPPVRRPNTEAFF. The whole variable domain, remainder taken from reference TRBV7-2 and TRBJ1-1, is GAGVSQSPSNKVTEKGKDVELRCDPISGHTALYWYRQSLGQGLEFLIYFQGNSAPDKSGLPSDRFSAERTGGSVSTLTIQRTQQEDSAVYLCASSPPVRRPNTEAFFGQGTRLTVV.

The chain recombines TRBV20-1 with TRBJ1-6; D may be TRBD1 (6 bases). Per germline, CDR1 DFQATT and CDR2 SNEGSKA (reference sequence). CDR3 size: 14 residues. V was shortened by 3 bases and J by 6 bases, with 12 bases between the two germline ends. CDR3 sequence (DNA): TGCAGTGCTAGGGGGGGACAACTTAATTCACCCCTCCACTTT. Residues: CSARGGQLNSPLHF.

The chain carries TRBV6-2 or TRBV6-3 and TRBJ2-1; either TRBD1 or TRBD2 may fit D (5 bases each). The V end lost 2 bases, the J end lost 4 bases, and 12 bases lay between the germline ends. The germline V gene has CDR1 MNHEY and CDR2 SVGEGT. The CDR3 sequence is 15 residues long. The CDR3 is CASSYGFEGYNEQFF. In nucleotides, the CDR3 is TGTGCCAGCAGTTACGGGTTTGAGGGGTACAATGAGCAGTTCTTC.

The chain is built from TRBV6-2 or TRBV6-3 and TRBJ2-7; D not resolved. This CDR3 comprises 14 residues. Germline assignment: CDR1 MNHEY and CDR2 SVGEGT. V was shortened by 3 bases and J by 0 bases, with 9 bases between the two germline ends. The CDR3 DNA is TGTGCCAGCAGTTATGGCCAGCTCTCCTACGAGCAGTACTTC. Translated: CASSYGQLSYEQYF.

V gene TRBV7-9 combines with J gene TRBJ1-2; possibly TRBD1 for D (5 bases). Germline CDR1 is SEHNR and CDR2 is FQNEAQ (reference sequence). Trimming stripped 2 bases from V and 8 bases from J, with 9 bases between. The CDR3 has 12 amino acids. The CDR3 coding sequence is TGTGCCAGCAGCTTACGAGGGGACGGCTACACCTTC. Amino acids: CASSLRGDGYTF.

CDR3 coding DNA: TGTGCCAGCAGCTTAGACAGGGGGCGTTTCAATGAGCAGTTCTTC. Encoded protein: CASSLDRGRFNEQFF. The chain recombines TRBV11-2 with TRBJ2-1, with TRBD1 identical over 8 bases. The junction had 4 bases not matched to a gene; V was cut back by 0 bases and J by 6 bases. Germline V lookup: CDR1 SGHAT, CDR2 FQNNGV. This CDR3 comprises 15 residues. Together with reference TRBV11-2 and TRBJ2-1, the CDR3 gives the full variable domain: EAGVAQSPRYKIIEKRQSVAFWCNPISGHATLYWYQQILGQGPKLLIQFQNNGVVDDSQLPKDRFSAERLKGVDSTLKIQPAKLEDSAVYLCASSLDRGRFNEQFFGPGTRLTVL.

The CDR3 DNA reads as TGTGCCAGCAGCAATAGCGGGTTCAGCTCCTACAATGAGCAGTTCTTC. This sequence encodes CASSNSGFSSYNEQFF. The chain employs TRBV7-6 and TRBJ2-1, with 7 bases matching TRBD2. V trimming: 5 bases; J trimming: 0 bases; junction bases outside the gene matches: 7. Germline CDR1 is SGHVS and CDR2 is FNYEAQ. CDR3 size: 16 residues.